This TCR beta chain was profiled in a study of human T cells and chemical hapten exposure. The time point: pre-sensitization, week 0. Treatment specified: therapeutic diphenylcyclopropenone sensitization with weekly scalp DPC. Suited to DPC and affected by alopecia, the donors ranged from 18 to 70 years old. Germline trimming cut 0 bases from V and 4 bases from J; bases unmatched to any gene: 4. The CDR3 spans 14 residues. Per the germline V gene, CDR1 is DFQATT and CDR2 is SNEGSKA (reference sequence). Individual cDNA molecules (in the library) carried attached unique molecular identifiers. TCRdb passed the RACE reads through MiXCR, listing each CDR3 protein once. Of 250,000 or so distinct CDR3 sequences in the sample, over 7.5% were seen once. This clonotype was recorded a few times.

The sequence was collected from a man between 18 and 35 years old with alopecia areata. Some clones in this sample may be carry-over from other donors' samples. The sequencing used whole blood, collected in connection with sensitization to the hapten diphenylcyclopropenone (DPC). The V and J genes are TRBV20-1 and TRBJ1-2; 8 bases match TRBD1. The CDR3 sequence: CSARDLDRAYGYTF. The CDR3 DNA follows: TGCAGTGCTAGAGATTTGGACAGGGCCTATGGCTACACCTTC.